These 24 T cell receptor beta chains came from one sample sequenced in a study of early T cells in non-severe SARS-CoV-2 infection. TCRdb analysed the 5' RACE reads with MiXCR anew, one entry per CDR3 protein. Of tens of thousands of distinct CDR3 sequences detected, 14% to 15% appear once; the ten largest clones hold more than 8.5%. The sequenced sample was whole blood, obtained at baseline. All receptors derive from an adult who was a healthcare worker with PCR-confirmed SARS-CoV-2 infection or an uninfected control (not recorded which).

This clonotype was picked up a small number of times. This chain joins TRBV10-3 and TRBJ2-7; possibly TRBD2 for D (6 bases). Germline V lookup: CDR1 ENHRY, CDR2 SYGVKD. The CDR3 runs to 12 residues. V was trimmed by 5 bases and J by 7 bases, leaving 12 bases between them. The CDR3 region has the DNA TGTGCCATCAGTCAGGGAGGATTTGAGCAGTACTTC. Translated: CAISQGGFEQYF.

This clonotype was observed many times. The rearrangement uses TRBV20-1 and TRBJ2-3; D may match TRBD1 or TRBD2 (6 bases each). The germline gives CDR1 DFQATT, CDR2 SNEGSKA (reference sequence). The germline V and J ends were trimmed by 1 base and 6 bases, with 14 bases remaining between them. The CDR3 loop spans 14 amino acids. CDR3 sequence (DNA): TGCAGTGCTAGAGGTGCGGGGACAACCGATACGCAGTATTTT. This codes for CSARGAGTTDTQYF.

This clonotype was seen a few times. CDR3 amino acids: CAWTLGWTEAFF. CDR3 coding DNA: TGTGCCTGGACTTTGGGTTGGACTGAAGCTTTCTTT. The chain combines TRBV30 with TRBJ1-1; no clear D. V was trimmed by 4 bases and J by 5 bases, leaving 11 bases between them. In germline, CDR1 is GTSNPN, CDR2 SVGIG (reference sequence). CDR3 length equals 12 residues.

CDR3 in DNA: TGTGCCAGCAGCCCGGGACCGAGTAACACTGAAGCTTTCTTT. Protein product: CASSPGPSNTEAFF. The chain carries TRBV7-6 and TRBJ1-1; TRBD1 might be the D (5 bases). Germline V gene data show CDR1 as SGHVS and CDR2 as FNYEAQ. Trimming removed 5 bases at V and 2 bases at J, with 12 bases between. The CDR3 extends over 14 amino acids.

CDR3 protein: CASSDQVSYEQYF. The CDR3 DNA reads TGTGCCAGCAGTGATCAGGTCTCCTACGAGCAGTACTTC. V gene TRBV2 combines with J gene TRBJ2-7; the D is unclear. The V end lost 3 bases, the J end lost 0 bases, and 6 bases lay between the germline ends. This CDR3 has 13 residues. Germline loops: CDR1 SNHLY, CDR2 FYNNEI.

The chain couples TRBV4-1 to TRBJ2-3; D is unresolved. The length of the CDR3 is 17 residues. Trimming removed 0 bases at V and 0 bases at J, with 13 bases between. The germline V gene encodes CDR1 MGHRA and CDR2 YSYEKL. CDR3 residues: CASSQDPSPSSTDTQYF. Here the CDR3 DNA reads TGCGCCAGCAGCCAAGACCCCTCCCCAAGTAGCACAGATACGCAGTATTTT.

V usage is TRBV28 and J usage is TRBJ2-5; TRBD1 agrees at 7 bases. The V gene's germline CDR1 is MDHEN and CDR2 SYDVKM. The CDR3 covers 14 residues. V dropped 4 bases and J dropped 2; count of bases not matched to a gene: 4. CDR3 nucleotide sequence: TGTGCCAGCAGTTCCGGACAGGCTCAAGAGACCCAGTACTTC. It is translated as CASSSGQAQETQYF.

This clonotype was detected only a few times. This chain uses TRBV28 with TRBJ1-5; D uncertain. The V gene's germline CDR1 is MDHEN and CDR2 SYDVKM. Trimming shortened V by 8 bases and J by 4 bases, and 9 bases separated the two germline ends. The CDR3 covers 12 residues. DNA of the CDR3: TGTGCCAGCGGATCCGGAAATCAGCCCCAGCATTTT. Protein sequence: CASGSGNQPQHF.

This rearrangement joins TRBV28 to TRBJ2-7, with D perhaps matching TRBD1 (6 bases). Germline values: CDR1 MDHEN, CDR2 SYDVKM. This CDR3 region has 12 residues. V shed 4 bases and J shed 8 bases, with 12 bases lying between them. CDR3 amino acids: CASSSVWGQQYF. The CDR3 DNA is TGTGCCAGCAGTTCTGTGTGGGGGCAGCAGTACTTC.

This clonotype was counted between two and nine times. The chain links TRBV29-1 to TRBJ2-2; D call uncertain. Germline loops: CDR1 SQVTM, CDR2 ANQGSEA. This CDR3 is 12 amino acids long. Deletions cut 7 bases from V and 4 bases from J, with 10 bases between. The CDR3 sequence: CSAEHGTGELFF. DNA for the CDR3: TGCAGCGCTGAGCATGGCACCGGGGAGCTGTTTTTT.

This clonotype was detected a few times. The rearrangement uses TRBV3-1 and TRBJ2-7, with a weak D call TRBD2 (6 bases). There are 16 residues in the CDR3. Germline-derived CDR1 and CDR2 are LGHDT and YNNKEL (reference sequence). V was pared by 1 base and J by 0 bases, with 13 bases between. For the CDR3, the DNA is TGTGCCAGCAGCCAAGTTTACGCGGGGAACTCCTACGAGCAGTACTTC. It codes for CASSQVYAGNSYEQYF.

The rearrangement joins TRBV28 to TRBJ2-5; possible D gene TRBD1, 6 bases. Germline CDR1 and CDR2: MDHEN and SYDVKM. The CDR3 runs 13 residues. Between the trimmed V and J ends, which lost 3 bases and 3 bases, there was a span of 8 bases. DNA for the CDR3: TGTGCCAGCAGTTTGGGACACGAAGAGACCCAGTACTTC. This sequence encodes CASSLGHEETQYF.

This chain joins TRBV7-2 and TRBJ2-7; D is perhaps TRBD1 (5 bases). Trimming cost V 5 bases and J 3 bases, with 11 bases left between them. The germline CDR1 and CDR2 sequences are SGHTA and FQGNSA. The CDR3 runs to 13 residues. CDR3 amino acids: CASSQDRYYEQYF. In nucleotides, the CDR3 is TGTGCCAGCAGCCAAGACAGATACTACGAGCAGTACTTC.

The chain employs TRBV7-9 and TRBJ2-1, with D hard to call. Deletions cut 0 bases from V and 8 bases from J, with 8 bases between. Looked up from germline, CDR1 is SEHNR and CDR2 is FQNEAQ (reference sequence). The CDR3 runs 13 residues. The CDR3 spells CASSLAQWDEQFF. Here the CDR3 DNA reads TGTGCCAGCAGCTTAGCGCAATGGGATGAGCAGTTCTTC.

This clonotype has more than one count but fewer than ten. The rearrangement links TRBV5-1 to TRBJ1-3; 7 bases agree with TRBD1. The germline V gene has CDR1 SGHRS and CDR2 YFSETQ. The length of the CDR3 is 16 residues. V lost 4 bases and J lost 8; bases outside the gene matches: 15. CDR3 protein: CASSLEPQGQEDTIYF. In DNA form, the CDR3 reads TGCGCCAGCAGCCTGGAGCCACAGGGGCAGGAAGACACCATATATTTT.

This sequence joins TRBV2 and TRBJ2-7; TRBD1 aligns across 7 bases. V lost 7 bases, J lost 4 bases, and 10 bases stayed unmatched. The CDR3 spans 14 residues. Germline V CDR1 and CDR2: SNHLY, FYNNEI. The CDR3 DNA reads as TGTGCCAGCATCAGAACCGGGACAGAGTACGAGCAGTACTTC. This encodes CASIRTGTEYEQYF.

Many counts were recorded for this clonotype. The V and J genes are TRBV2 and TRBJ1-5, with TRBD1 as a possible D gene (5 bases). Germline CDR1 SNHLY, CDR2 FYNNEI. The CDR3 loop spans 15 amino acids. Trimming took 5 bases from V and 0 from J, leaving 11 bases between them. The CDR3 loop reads CASSQRGLSNQPQHF. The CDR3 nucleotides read TGTGCCAGCAGTCAAAGGGGCCTTAGCAATCAGCCCCAGCATTTT.

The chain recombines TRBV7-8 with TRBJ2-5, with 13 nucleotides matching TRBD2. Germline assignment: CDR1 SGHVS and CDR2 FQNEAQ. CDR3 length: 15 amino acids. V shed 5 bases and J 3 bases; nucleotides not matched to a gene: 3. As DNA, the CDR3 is TGTGCCAGCAGCCCGACTAGCGGGGGGAAAGAGACCCAGTACTTC. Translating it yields CASSPTSGGKETQYF.

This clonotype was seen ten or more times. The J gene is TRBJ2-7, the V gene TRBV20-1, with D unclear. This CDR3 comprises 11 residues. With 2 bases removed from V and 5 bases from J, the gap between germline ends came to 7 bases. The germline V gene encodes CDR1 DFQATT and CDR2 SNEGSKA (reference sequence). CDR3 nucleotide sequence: TGCAGTGCTAGACCTTACGACGAGCAGTACTTC. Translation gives CSARPYDEQYF.

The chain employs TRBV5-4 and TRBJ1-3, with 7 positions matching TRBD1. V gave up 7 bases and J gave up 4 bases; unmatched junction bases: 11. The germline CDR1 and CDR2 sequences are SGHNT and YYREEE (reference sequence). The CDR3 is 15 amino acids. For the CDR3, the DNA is TGTGCCAGCTTTAGGACAGGAAGCTCCGGAAACACCATATATTTT. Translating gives CASFRTGSSGNTIYF.

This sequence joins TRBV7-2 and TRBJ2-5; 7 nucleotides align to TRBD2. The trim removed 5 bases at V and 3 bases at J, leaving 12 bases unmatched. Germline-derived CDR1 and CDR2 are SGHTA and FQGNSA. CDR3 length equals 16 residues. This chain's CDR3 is CASSPTLWGGKETQYF. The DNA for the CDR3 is TGTGCCAGCAGCCCCACCTTGTGGGGGGGAAAAGAGACCCAGTACTTC.

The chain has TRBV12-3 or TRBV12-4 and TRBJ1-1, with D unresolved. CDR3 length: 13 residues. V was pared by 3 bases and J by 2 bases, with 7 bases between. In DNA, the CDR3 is TGTGCCAGCAGTTTTGTCGGAAACACTGAAGCTTTCTTT. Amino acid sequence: CASSFVGNTEAFF.

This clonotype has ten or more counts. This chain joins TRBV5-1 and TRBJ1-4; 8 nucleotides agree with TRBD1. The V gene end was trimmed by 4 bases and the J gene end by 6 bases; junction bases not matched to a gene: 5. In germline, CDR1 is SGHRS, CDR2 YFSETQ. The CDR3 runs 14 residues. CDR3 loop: CASSDTGGDEKLFF. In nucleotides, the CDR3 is TGCGCCAGCAGCGATACAGGGGGTGATGAAAAACTGTTTTTT.

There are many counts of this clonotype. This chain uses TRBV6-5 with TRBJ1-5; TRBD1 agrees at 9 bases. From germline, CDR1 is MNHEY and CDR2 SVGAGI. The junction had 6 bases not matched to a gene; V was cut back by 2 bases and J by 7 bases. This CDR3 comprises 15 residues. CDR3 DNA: TGTGCCAGCAGTTACGGACAGGGGAGGGGACAGCCCCAGCATTTT. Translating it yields CASSYGQGRGQPQHF.